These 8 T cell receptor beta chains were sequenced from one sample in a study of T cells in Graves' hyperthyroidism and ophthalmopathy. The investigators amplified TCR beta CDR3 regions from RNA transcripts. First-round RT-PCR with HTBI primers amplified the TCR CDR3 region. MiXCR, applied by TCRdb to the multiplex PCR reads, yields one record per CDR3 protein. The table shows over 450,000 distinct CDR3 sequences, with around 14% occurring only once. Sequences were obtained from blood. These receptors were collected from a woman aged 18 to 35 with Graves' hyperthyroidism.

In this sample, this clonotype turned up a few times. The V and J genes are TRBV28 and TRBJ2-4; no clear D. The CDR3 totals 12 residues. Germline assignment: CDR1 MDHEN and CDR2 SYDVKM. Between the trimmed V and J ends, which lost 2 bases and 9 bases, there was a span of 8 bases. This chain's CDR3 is CASSLGDGIQYF. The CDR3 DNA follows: TGTGCCAGCAGTTTAGGTGACGGCATTCAGTACTTC.

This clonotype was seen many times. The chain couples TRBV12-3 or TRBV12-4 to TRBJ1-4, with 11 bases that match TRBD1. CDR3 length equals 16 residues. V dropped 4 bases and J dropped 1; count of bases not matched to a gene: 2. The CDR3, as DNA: TGTGCCAGCAGTTCGGGACAGGGGGTAACTAATGAAAAACTGTTTTTT. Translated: CASSSGQGVTNEKLFF.

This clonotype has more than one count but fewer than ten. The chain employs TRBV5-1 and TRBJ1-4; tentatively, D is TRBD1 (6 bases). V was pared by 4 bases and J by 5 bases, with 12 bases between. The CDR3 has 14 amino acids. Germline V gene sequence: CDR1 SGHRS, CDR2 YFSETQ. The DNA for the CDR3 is TGCGCCAGCAGCCGGGACACCGGGAATGAAAAACTGTTTTTT. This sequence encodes CASSRDTGNEKLFF.

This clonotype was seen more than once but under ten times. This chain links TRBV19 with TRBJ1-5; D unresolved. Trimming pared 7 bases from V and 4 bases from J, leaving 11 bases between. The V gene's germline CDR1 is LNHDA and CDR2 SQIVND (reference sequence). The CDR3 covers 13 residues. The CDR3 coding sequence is TGTGCCAGTACTGTATGGCCTAATCAGCCCCAGCATTTT. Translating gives CASTVWPNQPQHF.

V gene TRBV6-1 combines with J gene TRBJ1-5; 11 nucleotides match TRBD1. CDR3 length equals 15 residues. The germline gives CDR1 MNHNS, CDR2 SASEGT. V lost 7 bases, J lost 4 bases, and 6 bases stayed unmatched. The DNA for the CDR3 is TGTGCCAGCACATACCGGGACAGGGGGAATCAGCCCCAGCATTTT. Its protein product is CASTYRDRGNQPQHF.

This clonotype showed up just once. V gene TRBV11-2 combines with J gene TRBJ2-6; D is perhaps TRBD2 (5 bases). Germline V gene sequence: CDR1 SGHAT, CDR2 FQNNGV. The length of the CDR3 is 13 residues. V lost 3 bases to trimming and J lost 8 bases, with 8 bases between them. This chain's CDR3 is CASSFSGTNVLTF. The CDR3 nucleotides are TGTGCCAGCAGCTTTTCCGGGACCAACGTCCTGACTTTC.

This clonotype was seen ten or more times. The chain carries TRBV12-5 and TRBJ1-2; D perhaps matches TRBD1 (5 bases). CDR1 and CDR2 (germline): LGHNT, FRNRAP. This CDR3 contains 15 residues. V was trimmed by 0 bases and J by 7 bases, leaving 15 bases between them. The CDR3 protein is CASGLVGPTEAGYTF. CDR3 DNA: TGTGCTAGTGGTTTGGTAGGCCCGACAGAGGCTGGCTACACCTTC.

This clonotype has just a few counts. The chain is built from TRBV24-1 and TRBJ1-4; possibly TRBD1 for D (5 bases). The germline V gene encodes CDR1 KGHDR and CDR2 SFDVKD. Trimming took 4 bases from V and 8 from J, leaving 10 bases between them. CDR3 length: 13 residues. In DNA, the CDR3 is TGTGCCACCAGTGAGGGGCAGGGAGAAAAACTGTTTTTT. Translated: CATSEGQGEKLFF.